This TCR beta chain was identified during a study of blood T cell repertoires in COVID-19 (dated by TCRdb to 2020 to 2022). Regarding the study in general: Samples from collaborators originated in the United States, Italy and Spain and spanned both the acute and convalescent phases of COVID-19. The material from the prospective study consisted of cDNA or gDNA derived from T cells, B-cell-depleted T cells, or PBMCs. Subjects who had been exposed to COVID-19, were actively infected with it, or had recovered from it provided the deeply sampled blood TCRbeta repertoires that made up the dataset. The repertoires were released in a freely available public database meant as a resource for research on the immune response to SARS-CoV-2. The samples were drawn from the first 160 participants of the ongoing ImmuneRACE study and from 1,200 or so subjects provided by 6 global collaborators. The sample metadata nearly always contained a de-identified subject ID, COVID-19 status, age in years and sex. Where available, HLA class I and class II types were obtained from metadata supplied by the sample provider rather than from assay-based typing.

General conclusions and limits of the study: The quantity of clinical and demographic metadata differed by source and by participant and was supplied without curation.

The V end loses 2 bases and the J end loses 9 bases, and a stretch of 17 bases separates them. From its cysteine to its phenylalanine, the CDR3 spans 15 amino acids. Here the CDR3 DNA is all that survives: 45 bases in frame from base 1. The germline V gene gives CDR1 as SNHLY and CDR2 as FYNNEI. As to this clone: Which antigen it targets is not known. Qualities for individual bases were not recorded, and no much larger clone is one base off.

Collaborating institutions collected whole blood in K2EDTA tubes following their own protocols. For TCRbeta analysis, collaborators shipped samples as frozen whole blood, isolated PBMCs, or DNA extracted from either of those sample types. The immunoSEQ Assay, a bias-controlled multiplex PCR, was used to amplify TCRbeta CDR3 regions from genomic DNA. The authors' pipeline ran thus. Nucleated cell counts per sample were estimated from amplification of reference gene primers within the assay. Sequence reads were collapsed and filtered to measure the absolute abundance of every unique TCRbeta CDR3 rearrangement. Productive Simpson clonality was computed per sample as the square root of Simpson's diversity index over productive rearrangements. TCRdb carries this immuneACCESS record with in-frame sequences only. Its versions omit some clonotypes, under half of them owing to an unresolved V gene in the studies checked, with the rest unexplained. V and J calls and clone size come straight from that table; D and trimming were deduced from the DNA. The sample contains some 150,000 clones, approximately 80% of them found a single time. The ten biggest clones cover more than 1.5% of the sample.

The specimen was peripheral blood. Rearrangement joined TRBV2 to TRBJ2-1; TRBD2 could be the D gene, as 5 bases match. The TCR comes from a human donor in a cohort sampled during active COVID-19. The CDR3 has the sequence CASSERETTAGEQFF. The nucleotides read TGTGCCAGCAGTGAAAGGGAGACAACCGCGGGTGAGCAGTTCTTC.